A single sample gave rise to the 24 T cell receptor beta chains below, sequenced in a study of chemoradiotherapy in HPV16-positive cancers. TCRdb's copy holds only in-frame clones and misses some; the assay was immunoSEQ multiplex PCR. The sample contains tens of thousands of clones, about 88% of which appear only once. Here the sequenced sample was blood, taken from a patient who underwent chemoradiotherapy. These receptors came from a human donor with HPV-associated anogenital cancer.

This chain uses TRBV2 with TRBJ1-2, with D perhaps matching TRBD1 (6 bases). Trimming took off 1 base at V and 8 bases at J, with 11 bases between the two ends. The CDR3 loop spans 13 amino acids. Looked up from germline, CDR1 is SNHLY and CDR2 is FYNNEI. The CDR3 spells CASSEGRGSGYTF. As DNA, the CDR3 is TGTGCCAGCAGTGAAGGAAGGGGGAGCGGCTACACCTTC.

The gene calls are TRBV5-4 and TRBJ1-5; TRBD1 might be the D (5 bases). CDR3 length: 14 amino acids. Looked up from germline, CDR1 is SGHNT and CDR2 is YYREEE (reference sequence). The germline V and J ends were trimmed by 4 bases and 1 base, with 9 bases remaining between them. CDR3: CASSIRDSNQPQHF. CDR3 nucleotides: TGTGCCAGCAGCATCCGGGACAGCAATCAGCCCCAGCATTTT.

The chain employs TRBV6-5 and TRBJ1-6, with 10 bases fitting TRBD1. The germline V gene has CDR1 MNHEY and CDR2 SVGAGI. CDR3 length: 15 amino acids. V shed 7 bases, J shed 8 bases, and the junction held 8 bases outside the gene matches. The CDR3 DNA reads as TGTGCCAGCACCTCCGGACAGGGGGATTATTCACCCCTCCACTTT. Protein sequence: CASTSGQGDYSPLHF.

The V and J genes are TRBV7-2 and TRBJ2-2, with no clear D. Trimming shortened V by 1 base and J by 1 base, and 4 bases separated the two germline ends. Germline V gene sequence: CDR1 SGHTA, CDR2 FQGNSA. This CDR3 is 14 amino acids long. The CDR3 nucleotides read TGTGCCAGCAGCTTAGACAGGAACACCGGGGAGCTGTTTTTT. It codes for CASSLDRNTGELFF.

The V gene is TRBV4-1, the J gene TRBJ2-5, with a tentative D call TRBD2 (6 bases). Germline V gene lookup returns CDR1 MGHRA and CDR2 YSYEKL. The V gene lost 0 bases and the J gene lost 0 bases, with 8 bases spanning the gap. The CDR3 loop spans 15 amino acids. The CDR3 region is CASSQDGGYQETQYF. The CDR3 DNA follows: TGCGCCAGCAGCCAAGATGGAGGGTACCAAGAGACCCAGTACTTC.

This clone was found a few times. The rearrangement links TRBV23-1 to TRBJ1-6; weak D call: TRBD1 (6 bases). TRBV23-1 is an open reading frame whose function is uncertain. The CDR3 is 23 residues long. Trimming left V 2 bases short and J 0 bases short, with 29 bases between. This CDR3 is CASSQAATGHFRVRVSYNSPLHF. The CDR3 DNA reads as TGCGCCAGCAGTCAAGCGGCCACAGGGCATTTCAGGGTGAGGGTCTCCTATAATTCACCCCTCCACTTT.

CDR3 sequence (DNA): TGTGCCAGCAGGCGGCGGGGGGCCACAGATACGCAGTATTTT. Translated: CASRRRGATDTQYF. The chain couples TRBV2 to TRBJ2-3; 8 bases map to TRBD2. The CDR3 loop spans 14 amino acids. J was trimmed by 2 bases and V by 6 bases; bases with no gene match: 4. The germline CDR1 and CDR2 sequences are SNHLY and FYNNEI.

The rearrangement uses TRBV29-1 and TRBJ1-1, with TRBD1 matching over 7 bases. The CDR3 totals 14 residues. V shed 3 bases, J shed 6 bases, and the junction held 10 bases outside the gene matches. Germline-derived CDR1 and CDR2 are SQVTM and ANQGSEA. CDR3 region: CSVDPTGRVSEAFF. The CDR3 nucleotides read TGCAGCGTTGACCCGACAGGGCGAGTTTCTGAAGCTTTCTTT.

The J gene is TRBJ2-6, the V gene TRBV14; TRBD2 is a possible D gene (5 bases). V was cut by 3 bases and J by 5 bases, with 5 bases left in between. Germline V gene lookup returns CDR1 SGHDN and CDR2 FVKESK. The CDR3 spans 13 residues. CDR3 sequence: CASSQDWANVLTF. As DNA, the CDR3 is TGTGCCAGCAGCCAGGACTGGGCCAACGTCCTGACTTTC. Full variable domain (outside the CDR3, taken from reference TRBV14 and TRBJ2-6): EAGVTQFPSHSVIEKGQTVTLRCDPISGHDNLYWYRRVMGKEIKFLLHFVKESKQDESGMPNNRFLAERTGGTYSTLKVQPAELEDSGVYFCASSQDWANVLTFGAGSRLTVL.

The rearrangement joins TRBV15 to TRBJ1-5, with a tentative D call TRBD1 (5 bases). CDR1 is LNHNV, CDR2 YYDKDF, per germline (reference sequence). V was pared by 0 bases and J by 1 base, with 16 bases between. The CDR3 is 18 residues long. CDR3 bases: TGTGCCACCAGCAGAGATCGGCGGGGGATTGGAAGCAATCAGCCCCAGCATTTT. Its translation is CATSRDRRGIGSNQPQHF.

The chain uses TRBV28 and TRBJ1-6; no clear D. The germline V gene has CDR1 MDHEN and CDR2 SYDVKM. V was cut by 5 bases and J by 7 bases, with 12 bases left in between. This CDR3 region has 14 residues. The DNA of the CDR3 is TGTGCCAGCAGTAAACGCCAGGTCAATTCACCCCTCCACTTT. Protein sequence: CASSKRQVNSPLHF. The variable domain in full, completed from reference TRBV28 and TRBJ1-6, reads DVKVTQSSRYLVKRTGEKVFLECVQDMDHENMFWYRQDPGLGLRLIYFSYDVKMKEKGDIPEGYSVSREKKERFSLILESASTNQTSMYLCASSKRQVNSPLHFGNGTRLTVT.

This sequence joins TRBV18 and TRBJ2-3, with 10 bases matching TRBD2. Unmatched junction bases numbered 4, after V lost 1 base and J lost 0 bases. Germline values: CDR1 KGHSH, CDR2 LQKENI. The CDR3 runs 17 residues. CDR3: CASSPRLAGASTDTQYF. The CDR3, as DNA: TGTGCCAGCTCACCACGGCTAGCGGGGGCTAGCACAGATACGCAGTATTTT.

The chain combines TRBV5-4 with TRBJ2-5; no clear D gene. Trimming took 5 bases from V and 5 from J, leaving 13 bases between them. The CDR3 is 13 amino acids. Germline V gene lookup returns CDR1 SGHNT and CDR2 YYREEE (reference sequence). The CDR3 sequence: CASSLYTGETQYF. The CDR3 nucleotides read TGTGCCAGCAGTCTCTATACCGGGGAGACCCAGTACTTC. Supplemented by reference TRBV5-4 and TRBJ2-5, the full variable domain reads ETGVTQSPTHLIKTRGQQVTLRCSSQSGHNTVSWYQQALGQGPQFIFQYYREEENGRGNFPPRFSGLQFPNYSSELNVNALELDDSALYLCASSLYTGETQYFGPGTRLLVL.

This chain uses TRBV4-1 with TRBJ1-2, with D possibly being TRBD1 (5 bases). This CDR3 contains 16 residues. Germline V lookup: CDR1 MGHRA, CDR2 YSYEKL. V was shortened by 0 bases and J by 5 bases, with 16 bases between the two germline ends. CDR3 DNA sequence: TGCGCCAGCAGCCAAGATCCGGCAGGGTGGTCGTATGGCTACACCTTC. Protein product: CASSQDPAGWSYGYTF.

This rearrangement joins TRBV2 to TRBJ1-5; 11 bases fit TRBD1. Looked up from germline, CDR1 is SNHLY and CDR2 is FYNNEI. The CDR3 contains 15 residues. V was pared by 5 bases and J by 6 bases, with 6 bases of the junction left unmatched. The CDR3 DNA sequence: TGTGCCAGCAGTCCCGGGACAGGGGGTTTTCAGCCCCAGCATTTT. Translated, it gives CASSPGTGGFQPQHF. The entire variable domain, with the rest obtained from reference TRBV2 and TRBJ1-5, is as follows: EPEVTQTPSHQVTQMGQEVILRCVPISNHLYFYWYRQILGQKVEFLVSFYNNEISEKSEIFDDQFSVERPDGSNFTLKIRSTKLEDSAMYFCASSPGTGGFQPQHFGDGTRLSIL.

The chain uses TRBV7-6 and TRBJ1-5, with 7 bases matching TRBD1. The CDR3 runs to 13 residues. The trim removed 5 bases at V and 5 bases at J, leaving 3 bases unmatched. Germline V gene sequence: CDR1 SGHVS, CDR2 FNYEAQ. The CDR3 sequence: CASSKDRDQPQHF. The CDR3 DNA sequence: TGTGCCAGCAGCAAAGACAGGGATCAGCCCCAGCATTTT. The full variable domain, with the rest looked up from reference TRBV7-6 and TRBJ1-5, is GAGVSQSPRYKVTKRGQDVALRCDPISGHVSLYWYRQALGQGPEFLTYFNYEAQQDKSGLPNDRFSAERPEGSISTLTIQRTEQRDSAMYRCASSKDRDQPQHFGDGTRLSIL.

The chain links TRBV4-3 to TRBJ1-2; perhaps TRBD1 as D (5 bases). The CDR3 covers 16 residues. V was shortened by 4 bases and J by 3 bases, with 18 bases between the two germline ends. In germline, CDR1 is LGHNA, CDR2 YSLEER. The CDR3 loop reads CASSPKSPRGDYGYTF. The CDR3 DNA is TGCGCCAGCAGCCCGAAGTCCCCCCGGGGGGACTATGGCTACACCTTC.

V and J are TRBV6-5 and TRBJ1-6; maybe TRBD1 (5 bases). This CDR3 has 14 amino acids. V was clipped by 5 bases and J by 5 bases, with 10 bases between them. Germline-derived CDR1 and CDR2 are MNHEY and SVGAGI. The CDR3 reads CASSPDSDNSPLHF. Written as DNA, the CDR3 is TGTGCCAGCAGTCCCGACAGCGATAATTCACCCCTCCACTTT.

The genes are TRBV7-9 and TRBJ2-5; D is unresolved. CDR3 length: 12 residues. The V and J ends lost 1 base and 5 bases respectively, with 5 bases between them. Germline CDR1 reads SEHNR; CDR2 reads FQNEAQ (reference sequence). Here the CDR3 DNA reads TGTGCCAGCAGCTTAGGCTTGGAGACCCAGTACTTC. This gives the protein CASSLGLETQYF.

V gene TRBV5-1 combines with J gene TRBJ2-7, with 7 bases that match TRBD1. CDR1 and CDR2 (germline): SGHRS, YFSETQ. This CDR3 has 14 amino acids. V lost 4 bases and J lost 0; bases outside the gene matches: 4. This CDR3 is CASSPGTDSYEQYF. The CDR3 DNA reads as TGCGCCAGCAGCCCCGGGACAGACTCCTACGAGCAGTACTTC. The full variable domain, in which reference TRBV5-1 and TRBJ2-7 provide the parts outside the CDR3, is KAGVTQTPRYLIKTRGQQVTLSCSPISGHRSVSWYQQTPGQGLQFLFEYFSETQRNKGNFPGRFSGRQFSNSRSEMNVSTLELGDSALYLCASSPGTDSYEQYFGPGTRLTVT.

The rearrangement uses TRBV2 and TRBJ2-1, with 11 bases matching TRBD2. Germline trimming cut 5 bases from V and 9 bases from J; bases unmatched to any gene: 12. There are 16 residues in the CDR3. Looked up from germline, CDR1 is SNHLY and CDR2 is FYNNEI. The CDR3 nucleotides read TGTGCCAGCAGTCCACGACTAGCGGGGCCACAGGGTGAGCAGTTCTTC. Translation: CASSPRLAGPQGEQFF.

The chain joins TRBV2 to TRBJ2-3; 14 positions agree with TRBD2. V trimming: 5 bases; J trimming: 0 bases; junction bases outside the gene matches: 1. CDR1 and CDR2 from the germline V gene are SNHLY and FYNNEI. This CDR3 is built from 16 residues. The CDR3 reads CASSWTSGGSTDTQYF. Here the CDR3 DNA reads TGTGCCAGCAGTTGGACTAGCGGGGGGAGCACAGATACGCAGTATTTT.

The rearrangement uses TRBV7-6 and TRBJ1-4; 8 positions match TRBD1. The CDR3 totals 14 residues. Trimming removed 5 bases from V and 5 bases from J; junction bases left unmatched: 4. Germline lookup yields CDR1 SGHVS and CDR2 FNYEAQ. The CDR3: CASSHGQGNEKLFF. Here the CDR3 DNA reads TGTGCCAGCAGCCACGGACAGGGCAATGAAAAACTGTTTTTT. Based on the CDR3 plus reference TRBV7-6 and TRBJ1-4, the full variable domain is GAGVSQSPRYKVTKRGQDVALRCDPISGHVSLYWYRQALGQGPEFLTYFNYEAQQDKSGLPNDRFSAERPEGSISTLTIQRTEQRDSAMYRCASSHGQGNEKLFFGSGTQLSVL.

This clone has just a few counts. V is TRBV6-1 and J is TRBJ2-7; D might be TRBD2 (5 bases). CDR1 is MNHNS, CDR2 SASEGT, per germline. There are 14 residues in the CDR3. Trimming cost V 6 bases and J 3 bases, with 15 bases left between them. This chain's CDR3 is CASSRGTSGYEQYF. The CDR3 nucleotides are TGTGCCAGCAGCCGGGGTACCTCAGGCTACGAGCAGTACTTC.